What follows describes a single TCR beta chain. This entry is derived from a study of blood T cell repertoires in COVID-19. V lost 5 bases to trimming and J lost 3 bases; unmatched junction nucleotides: 3. The CDR3 has 13 residues. Germline-derived CDR1 and CDR2 are SGHTA and FQGTGA. Profiled with immunoSEQ multiplex PCR; TCRdb holds only in-frame clones, not every one. The profile covers 150,000 to 200,000 clones, with roughly 76% appearing a single time and approximately 10% taken by the ten largest. The receptor was derived from a woman in her thirties or forties with COVID-19, enrolled during active disease. Input material: peripheral blood. The genes are TRBV7-3 and TRBJ2-5; 7 bases align to TRBD1. The CDR3 DNA reads as TGTGCCAGCAGCCCCCAGGGGGAAGAGACCCAGTACTTC. As protein: CASSPQGEETQYF.